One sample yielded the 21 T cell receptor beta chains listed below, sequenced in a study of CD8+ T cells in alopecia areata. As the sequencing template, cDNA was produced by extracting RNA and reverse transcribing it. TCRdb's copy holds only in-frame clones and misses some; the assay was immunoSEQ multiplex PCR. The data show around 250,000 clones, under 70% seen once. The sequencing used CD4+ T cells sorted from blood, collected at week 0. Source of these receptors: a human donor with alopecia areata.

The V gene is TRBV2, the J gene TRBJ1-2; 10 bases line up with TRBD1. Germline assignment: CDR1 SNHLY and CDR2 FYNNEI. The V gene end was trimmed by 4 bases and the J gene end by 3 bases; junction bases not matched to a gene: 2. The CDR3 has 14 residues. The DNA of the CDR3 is TGTGCCAGCAGTGCGGACAGGGGGGACTATGGCTACACCTTC. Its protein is CASSADRGDYGYTF.

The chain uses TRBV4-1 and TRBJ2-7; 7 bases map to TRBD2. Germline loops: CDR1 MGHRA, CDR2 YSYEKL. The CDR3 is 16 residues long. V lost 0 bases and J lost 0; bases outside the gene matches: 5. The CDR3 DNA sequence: TGCGCCAGCAGCCAAGATGGGGACTACAGCTCCTACGAGCAGTACTTC. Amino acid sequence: CASSQDGDYSSYEQYF.

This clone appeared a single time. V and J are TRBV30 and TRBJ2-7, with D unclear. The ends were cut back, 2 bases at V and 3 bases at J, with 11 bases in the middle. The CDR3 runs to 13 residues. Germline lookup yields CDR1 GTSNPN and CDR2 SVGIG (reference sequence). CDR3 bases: TGTGCCTGGAGTTCTAAGACGGTCTACGAGCAGTACTTC. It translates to CAWSSKTVYEQYF.

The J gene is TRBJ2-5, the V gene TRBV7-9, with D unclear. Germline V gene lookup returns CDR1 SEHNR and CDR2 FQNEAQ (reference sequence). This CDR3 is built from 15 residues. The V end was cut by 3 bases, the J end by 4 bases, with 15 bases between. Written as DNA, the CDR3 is TGTGCCAGCAGCTTCGGGCCTACGGAGCGAGAGACCCAGTACTTC. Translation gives CASSFGPTERETQYF.

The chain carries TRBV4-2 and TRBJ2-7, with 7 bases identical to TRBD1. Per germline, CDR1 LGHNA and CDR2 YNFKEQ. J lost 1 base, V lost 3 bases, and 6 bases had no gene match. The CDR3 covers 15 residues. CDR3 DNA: TGTGCCAGCAGCCAGGCTGGACAGGATTCCTACGAGCAGTACTTC. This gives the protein CASSQAGQDSYEQYF.

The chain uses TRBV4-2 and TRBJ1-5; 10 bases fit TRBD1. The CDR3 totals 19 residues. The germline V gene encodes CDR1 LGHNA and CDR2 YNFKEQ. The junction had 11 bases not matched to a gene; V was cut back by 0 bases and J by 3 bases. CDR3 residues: CASSQDWRTGGLINQPQHF. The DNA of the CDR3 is TGTGCCAGCAGCCAAGATTGGAGGACAGGGGGTCTTATCAATCAGCCCCAGCATTTT.

CDR3 coding DNA: TGCGCCAGCCGACCGGGACAGGGGGCGGACGAGCAGTACTTC. It yields the protein CASRPGQGADEQYF. This chain links TRBV5-1 with TRBJ2-7; 12 bases fit TRBD1. Germline assignment: CDR1 SGHRS and CDR2 YFSETQ. The J segment lost 5 bases and the V segment lost 7 bases, leaving 7 bases of the junction unmatched. This CDR3 has 14 residues.

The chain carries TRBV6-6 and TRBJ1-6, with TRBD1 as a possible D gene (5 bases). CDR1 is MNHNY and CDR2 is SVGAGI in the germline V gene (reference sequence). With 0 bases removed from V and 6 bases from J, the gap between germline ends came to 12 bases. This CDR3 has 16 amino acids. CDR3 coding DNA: TGTGCCAGCAGTTACTCGACCGGGGCACTTAATTCACCCCTCCACTTT. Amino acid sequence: CASSYSTGALNSPLHF.

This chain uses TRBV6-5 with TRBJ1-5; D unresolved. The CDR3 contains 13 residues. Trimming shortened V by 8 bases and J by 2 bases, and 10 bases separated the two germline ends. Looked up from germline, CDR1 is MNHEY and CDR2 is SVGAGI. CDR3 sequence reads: CASGSYGNQPQHF. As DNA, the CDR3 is TGTGCCAGCGGCAGTTATGGCAATCAGCCCCAGCATTTT.

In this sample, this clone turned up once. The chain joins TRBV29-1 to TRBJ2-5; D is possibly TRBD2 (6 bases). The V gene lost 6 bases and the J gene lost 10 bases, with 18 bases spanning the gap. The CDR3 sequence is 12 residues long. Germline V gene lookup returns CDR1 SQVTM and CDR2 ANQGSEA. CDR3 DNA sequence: TGCAGCGTCGCGTGGGGGGATCTTGGCCAGTACTTC. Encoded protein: CSVAWGDLGQYF.

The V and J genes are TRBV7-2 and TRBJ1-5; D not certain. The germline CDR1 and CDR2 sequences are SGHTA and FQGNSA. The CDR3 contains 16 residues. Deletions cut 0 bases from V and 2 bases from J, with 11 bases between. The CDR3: CASSLAGSGGNQPQHF. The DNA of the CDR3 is TGTGCCAGCAGCTTAGCTGGGTCGGGCGGCAATCAGCCCCAGCATTTT. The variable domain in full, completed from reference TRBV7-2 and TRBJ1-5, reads GAGVSQSPSNKVTEKGKDVELRCDPISGHTALYWYRQSLGQGLEFLIYFQGNSAPDKSGLPSDRFSAERTGGSVSTLTIQRTQQEDSAVYLCASSLAGSGGNQPQHFGDGTRLSIL.

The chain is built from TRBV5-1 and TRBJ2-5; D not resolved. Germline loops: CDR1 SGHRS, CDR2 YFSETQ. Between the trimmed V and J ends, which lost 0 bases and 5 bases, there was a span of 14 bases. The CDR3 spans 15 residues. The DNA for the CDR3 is TGCGCCAGCAGCTTGGAAAGGCCCAGTCGGGAGACCCAGTACTTC. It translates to CASSLERPSRETQYF.

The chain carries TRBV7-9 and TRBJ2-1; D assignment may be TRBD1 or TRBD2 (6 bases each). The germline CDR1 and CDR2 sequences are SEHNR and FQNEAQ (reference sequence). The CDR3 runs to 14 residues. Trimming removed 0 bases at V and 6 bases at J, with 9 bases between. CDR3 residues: CASSLAGGSNEQFF. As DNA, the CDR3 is TGTGCCAGCAGCTTAGCGGGGGGCTCCAATGAGCAGTTCTTC.

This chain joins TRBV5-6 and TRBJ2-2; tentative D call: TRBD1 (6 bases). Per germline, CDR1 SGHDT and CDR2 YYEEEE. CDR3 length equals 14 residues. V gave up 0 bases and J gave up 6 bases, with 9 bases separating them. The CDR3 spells CASSLVGHPGELFF. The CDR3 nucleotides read TGTGCCAGCAGCTTGGTGGGACACCCCGGGGAGCTGTTTTTT.

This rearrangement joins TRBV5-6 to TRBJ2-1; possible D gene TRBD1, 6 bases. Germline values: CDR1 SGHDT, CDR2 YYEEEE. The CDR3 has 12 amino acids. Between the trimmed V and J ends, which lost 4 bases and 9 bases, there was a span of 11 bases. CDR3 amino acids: CASSIQGVEQFF. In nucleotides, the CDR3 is TGTGCCAGCAGCATACAGGGAGTTGAGCAGTTCTTC.

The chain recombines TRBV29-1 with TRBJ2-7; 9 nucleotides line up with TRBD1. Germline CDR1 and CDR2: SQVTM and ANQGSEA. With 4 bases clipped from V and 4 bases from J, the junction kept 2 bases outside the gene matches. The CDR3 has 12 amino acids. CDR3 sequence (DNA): TGCAGCGTTGCACAGGGGGCTTACGAGCAGTACTTC. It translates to CSVAQGAYEQYF.

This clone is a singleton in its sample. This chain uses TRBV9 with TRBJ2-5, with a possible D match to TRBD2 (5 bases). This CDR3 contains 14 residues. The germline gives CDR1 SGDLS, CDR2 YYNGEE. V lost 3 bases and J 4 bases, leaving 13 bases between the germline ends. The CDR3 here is CASSDPRAGETQYF. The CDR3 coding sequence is TGTGCCAGCAGCGACCCGAGGGCGGGAGAGACCCAGTACTTC.

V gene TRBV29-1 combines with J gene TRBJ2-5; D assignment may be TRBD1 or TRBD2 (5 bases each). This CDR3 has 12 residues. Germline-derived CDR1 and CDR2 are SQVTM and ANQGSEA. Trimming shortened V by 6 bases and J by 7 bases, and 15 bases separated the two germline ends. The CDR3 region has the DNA TGCAGCGTCTACTCCTCTGGGGGGACCCAGTACTTC. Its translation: CSVYSSGGTQYF.

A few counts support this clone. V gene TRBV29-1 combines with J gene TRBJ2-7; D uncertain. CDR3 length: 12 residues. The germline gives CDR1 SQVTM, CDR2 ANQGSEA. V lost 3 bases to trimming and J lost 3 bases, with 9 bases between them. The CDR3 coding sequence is TGCAGCGTTGACCACCAGGTCTACGAGCAGTACTTC. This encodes CSVDHQVYEQYF.

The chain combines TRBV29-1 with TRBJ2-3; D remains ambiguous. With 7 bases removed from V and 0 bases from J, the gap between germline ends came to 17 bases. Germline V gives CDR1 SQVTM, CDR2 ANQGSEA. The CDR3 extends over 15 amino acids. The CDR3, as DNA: TGCAGCGCCGTGAGGCTCCTAAGTAGCACAGATACGCAGTATTTT. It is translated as CSAVRLLSSTDTQYF.

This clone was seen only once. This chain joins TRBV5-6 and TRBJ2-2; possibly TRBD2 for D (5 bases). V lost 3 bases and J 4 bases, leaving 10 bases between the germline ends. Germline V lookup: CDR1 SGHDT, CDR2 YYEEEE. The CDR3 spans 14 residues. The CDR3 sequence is CASSSGKRTGELFF. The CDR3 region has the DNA TGTGCCAGCAGCTCCGGGAAGCGCACCGGGGAGCTGTTTTTT.